The next 30 T cell receptor beta chains were all read from a single sample in a study of T cell repertoires in cytomegalovirus infection. TCRdb re-called the reads with MiXCR, one entry per CDR3 protein. The repertoire holds approximately 290,000 distinct CDR3 sequences, with about 26% as singletons. Sequenced material: PBMCs. The source of these receptors is a human donor in good health (CMV status not recorded). Some clones in this sample may be carry-over from other donors' samples.

The chain couples TRBV15 to TRBJ2-7; D may be TRBD1 (6 bases). Germline-derived CDR1 and CDR2 are LNHNV and YYDKDF (reference sequence). Trimming cost V 0 bases and J 6 bases, with 12 bases left between them. The CDR3 is 14 residues long. CDR3 loop: CATSRDRTAGEQYF. The CDR3 DNA sequence: TGTGCCACCAGCAGAGACCGGACAGCTGGCGAGCAGTACTTC.

The chain is built from TRBV7-2 and TRBJ1-2; D is unclear. Trimming removed 2 bases at V and 4 bases at J, with 17 bases between. Germline assignment: CDR1 SGHTA and CDR2 FQGNSA. The CDR3 spans 16 residues. The CDR3 spells CASSLRLGAPAYGYTF. CDR3 bases: TGTGCCAGCAGCTTAAGGCTGGGAGCCCCAGCCTATGGCTACACCTTC.

This clonotype was observed at least ten times. V gene TRBV12-3 or TRBV12-4 combines with J gene TRBJ1-6, with TRBD1 identical over 7 bases. Trimming at V came to 3 bases and at J to 1 base, leaving 9 bases not matched to a gene. The CDR3 contains 18 residues. The CDR3 reads CASSLSGGGLSYNSPLHF. DNA of the CDR3: TGTGCCAGCAGTTTGTCAGGGGGGGGGCTGTCCTATAATTCACCCCTCCACTTT.

The rearrangement uses TRBV6-2 or TRBV6-3 and TRBJ1-1; tentative D call: TRBD1 (5 bases). Germline lookup yields CDR1 MNHEY and CDR2 SVGEGT. V lost 7 bases and J 4 bases, leaving 19 bases between the germline ends. The CDR3 sequence is 15 residues long. CDR3 bases: TGTGCCAGCAACGTTATGGGGACGGGGGGCACTGAAGCTTTCTTT. Translating it yields CASNVMGTGGTEAFF.

This chain connects TRBV14 to TRBJ2-1; 12 bases align to TRBD2. The CDR3 runs 15 residues. Germline CDR1 reads SGHDN; CDR2 reads FVKESK. Trimming cost V 2 bases and J 9 bases; bases outside gene matches: 5. This chain's CDR3 is CASSQRLAGVAEQFF. DNA for the CDR3: TGTGCCAGCAGCCAACGACTAGCGGGAGTAGCTGAGCAGTTCTTC.

The V and J genes are TRBV5-6 and TRBJ1-2, with D possibly being TRBD1 (5 bases). Trimming took off 3 bases at V and 8 bases at J, with 14 bases between the two ends. The germline CDR1 and CDR2 sequences are SGHDT and YYEEEE. CDR3 length equals 13 residues. The DNA for the CDR3 is TGTGCCAGCAGCTCGAGGGGCGCGGAAGGCTACACCTTC. Protein: CASSSRGAEGYTF.

This clonotype was recorded a few times. J is TRBJ1-4 and V is TRBV20-1, with 7 nucleotides matching TRBD1. The CDR3 covers 16 residues. V gave up 0 bases and J gave up 7 bases; unmatched junction bases: 11. Germline CDR1 is DFQATT and CDR2 is SNEGSKA (reference sequence). The CDR3 nucleotides read TGCAGTGCTAGAGAAGGGCGGAGGGGGCGCGGTGAAAAACTGTTTTTT. This codes for CSAREGRRGRGEKLFF.

The chain is built from TRBV20-1 and TRBJ2-5, with TRBD2 identical over 13 bases. Germline lookup yields CDR1 DFQATT and CDR2 SNEGSKA (reference sequence). Trimming took 0 bases from V and 5 from J; bases not matched to a gene: 6. There are 16 residues in the CDR3. The CDR3 protein is CSARDRTSGSGETQYF. The CDR3, as DNA: TGCAGTGCTAGAGATCGGACTAGCGGGAGCGGGGAGACCCAGTACTTC.

This clonotype was seen more than once but under ten times. This sequence joins TRBV28 and TRBJ2-1; the match to TRBD1 covers 9 bases. The CDR3 has 16 residues. Per the germline V gene, CDR1 is MDHEN and CDR2 is SYDVKM. V shed 8 bases, J shed 7 bases, and the junction held 15 bases outside the gene matches. In DNA form, the CDR3 reads TGTGCCAGCCGCACCCGACTCCCGGGACAGGGAAATGAGCAGTTCTTC. Translation: CASRTRLPGQGNEQFF.

This clonotype was seen repeatedly, ten times or more. V is TRBV7-8 and J is TRBJ1-2, with 7 nucleotides matching TRBD1. The V gene's germline CDR1 is SGHVS and CDR2 FQNEAQ. The CDR3 consists of 13 residues. With 5 bases clipped from V and 8 bases from J, the junction kept 8 bases outside the gene matches. CDR3 amino acids: CASSPRQGNGYTF. The CDR3 region has the DNA TGTGCCAGCAGCCCCCGACAGGGAAACGGCTACACCTTC.

This clonotype has just a few counts. The rearrangement links TRBV11-2 to TRBJ2-3, with 9 bases fitting TRBD2. Trimming took 5 bases from V and 4 from J; bases not matched to a gene: 7. CDR1 is SGHAT and CDR2 is FQNNGV in the germline V gene. This CDR3 comprises 15 residues. CDR3 DNA sequence: TGTGCCAGCAGCCACGTTAGCGGGAGTTCAGATACGCAGTATTTT. It encodes CASSHVSGSSDTQYF.

This clonotype was seen a handful of times. The J gene is TRBJ2-3, the V gene TRBV6-6; no firm D call. Germline lookup yields CDR1 MNHNY and CDR2 SVGAGI (reference sequence). Between the trimmed V and J ends, which lost 6 bases and 0 bases, there was a span of 7 bases. The CDR3 spans 13 residues. The CDR3 nucleotides are TGTGCCAGCAGATACCTTAGCACAGATACGCAGTATTTT. Protein: CASRYLSTDTQYF.

This clonotype was counted ten times or more. This chain joins TRBV11-2 and TRBJ2-5; possibly TRBD1 or TRBD2 for D (5 bases each). The V end was cut by 5 bases, the J end by 9 bases, with 13 bases between. There are 12 residues in the CDR3. Germline CDR1 reads SGHAT; CDR2 reads FQNNGV. The CDR3 reads CASSRWDAAQYF. The CDR3 DNA sequence: TGTGCCAGCAGCCGATGGGACGCGGCCCAGTACTTC.

This clonotype came up many times. This rearrangement joins TRBV5-6 to TRBJ2-5; D remains unclear. V was pared by 7 bases and J by 5 bases, with 24 bases between. This CDR3 region has 16 residues. Germline V gene lookup returns CDR1 SGHDT and CDR2 YYEEEE. The CDR3 spells CASRGRRLFVGETQYF. The CDR3 DNA reads as TGTGCCAGCCGTGGCAGGCGGTTGTTTGTCGGGGAGACCCAGTACTTC.

V usage is TRBV24-1 and J usage is TRBJ2-1; D unclear. CDR3 length: 14 residues. Trimming left V 5 bases short and J 8 bases short, with 15 bases between. Germline CDR1 KGHDR, CDR2 SFDVKD. The CDR3 sequence: CATSGGLLVDEQFF. For the CDR3, the DNA is TGTGCCACCAGTGGTGGGCTCCTAGTCGATGAGCAGTTCTTC.

The chain has TRBV5-6 and TRBJ2-4; 10 bases match TRBD1. Germline lookup yields CDR1 SGHDT and CDR2 YYEEEE. The CDR3 runs to 14 residues. V was pared by 3 bases and J by 8 bases, with 5 bases of the junction left unmatched. The CDR3 loop reads CASSSPGTGDIQYF. DNA of the CDR3: TGTGCCAGCAGCTCCCCAGGGACAGGGGACATTCAGTACTTC.

This clonotype was observed a handful of times. The V call is TRBV14, the J call TRBJ1-6, with unresolved D. The germline CDR1 and CDR2 sequences are SGHDN and FVKESK. V was shortened by 4 bases and J by 2 bases, with 6 bases between the two germline ends. The CDR3 length is 14 residues. The CDR3 here is CASSPHTYNSPLHF. The DNA for the CDR3 is TGTGCCAGCAGCCCCCACACCTATAATTCACCCCTCCACTTT.

This clonotype was counted only a few times. The chain couples TRBV6-1 to TRBJ2-1; 10 bases are a match to TRBD2. CDR1 and CDR2 (germline): MNHNS, SASEGT. V dropped 7 bases and J dropped 9; count of bases not matched to a gene: 6. The CDR3 sequence is 13 residues long. Here the CDR3 reads CASTRLAGLEQFF. In nucleotides, the CDR3 is TGTGCCAGCACCAGACTAGCGGGTCTTGAGCAGTTCTTC.

This clonotype was seen more than once but under ten times. This sequence joins TRBV5-5 and TRBJ2-2, with 9 bases identical to TRBD1. Trimming removed 3 bases from V and 6 bases from J; junction bases left unmatched: 9. The CDR3 contains 16 residues. Germline loops: CDR1 SGHKS, CDR2 YYEKEE (reference sequence). CDR3 amino acids: CASSSRDRVFAGELFF. CDR3 sequence (DNA): TGTGCCAGCAGCTCCCGGGACAGGGTTTTCGCCGGGGAGCTGTTTTTT.

V usage is TRBV19 and J usage is TRBJ2-1, with 8 bases identical to TRBD2. The CDR3 sequence is 14 residues long. V shed 8 bases, J shed 0 bases, and the junction held 3 bases outside the gene matches. In germline, CDR1 is LNHDA, CDR2 SQIVND (reference sequence). CDR3 in amino acids: CASQREHSYNEQFF. Written as DNA, the CDR3 is TGTGCCAGTCAGCGGGAGCACTCCTACAATGAGCAGTTCTTC.

This rearrangement joins TRBV7-2 to TRBJ2-5; D remains ambiguous. The V gene's germline CDR1 is SGHTA and CDR2 FQGNSA. CDR3 length equals 14 residues. V was trimmed by 5 bases and J by 1 base, leaving 11 bases between them. In DNA, the CDR3 is TGTGCCAGCAGCGAGTTGTGGGTCCAAGAGACCCAGTACTTC. This translates into CASSELWVQETQYF.

This clonotype appeared a few times. The chain joins TRBV6-1 to TRBJ1-1, with 7 bases matching TRBD1. Germline values: CDR1 MNHNS, CDR2 SASEGT. CDR3 length equals 12 residues. J was trimmed by 6 bases and V by 6 bases; bases with no gene match: 4. This chain's CDR3 is CASSDRVAEAFF. CDR3 sequence (DNA): TGTGCCAGCAGCGACAGGGTGGCTGAAGCTTTCTTT.

This clonotype was detected ten times or more. This chain joins TRBV7-2 and TRBJ2-6, with D unresolved. From germline, CDR1 is SGHTA and CDR2 FQGNSA. V was trimmed by 3 bases and J by 3 bases, leaving 9 bases between them. The length of the CDR3 is 15 residues. CDR3 coding DNA: TGTGCCAGCAGCTTGAACGGTAATGGGGCCAACGTCCTGACTTTC. Encoded protein: CASSLNGNGANVLTF. The full variable domain, in which reference TRBV7-2 and TRBJ2-6 provide the parts outside the CDR3, is GAGVSQSPSNKVTEKGKDVELRCDPISGHTALYWYRQSLGQGLEFLIYFQGNSAPDKSGLPSDRFSAERTGGSVSTLTIQRTQQEDSAVYLCASSLNGNGANVLTFGAGSRLTVL.

The V gene is TRBV10-3, the J gene TRBJ2-2; 11 bases align to TRBD2. Unmatched junction bases numbered 7, after V lost 10 bases and J lost 3 bases. The germline gives CDR1 ENHRY, CDR2 SYGVKD. The CDR3 covers 15 residues. CDR3: CATTPGLADTGELFF. The CDR3 bases are TGTGCCACGACACCGGGACTAGCGGACACCGGGGAGCTGTTTTTT.

The chain's CDR3 is CASAQSGSSYNEQFF. The CDR3 nucleotides are TGTGCCAGCGCACAAAGCGGGAGCTCCTACAATGAGCAGTTCTTC. The rearrangement joins TRBV2 to TRBJ2-1; 8 bases line up with TRBD2. V trimming: 8 bases; J trimming: 0 bases; junction bases outside the gene matches: 6. CDR1 is SNHLY, CDR2 FYNNEI, per germline. This CDR3 comprises 15 residues.

On this clonotype: Given a much more abundant clone one base away, this may be a read error. The chain uses TRBV7-6 and TRBJ1-4, with 10 positions matching TRBD1. V lost 5 bases to trimming and J lost 7 bases; unmatched junction nucleotides: 7. This CDR3 contains 15 residues. CDR1 is SGHVS and CDR2 is FNYEAQ in the germline V gene. The CDR3 DNA sequence: TGTGCCAGCAGCACCAGACAGGGGGCCGGTGAAAAACTGTTTTTT. Its protein product is CASSTRQGAGEKLFF.

This clonotype was found a few times. The genes are TRBV9 and TRBJ2-2; the D gene is possibly TRBD2 (5 bases). V lost 2 bases to trimming and J lost 3 bases, with 5 bases between them. Looked up from germline, CDR1 is SGDLS and CDR2 is YYNGEE. The length of the CDR3 is 13 residues. CDR3: CASSVGDTGELFF. The CDR3 DNA follows: TGTGCCAGCAGCGTCGGGGACACCGGGGAGCTGTTTTTT.

In this sample, this clonotype turned up a few times. The chain combines TRBV7-3 with TRBJ1-3; D is uncertain. This CDR3 is built from 15 residues. Trimming stripped 1 base from V and 0 bases from J, with 7 bases between. Germline V gene data show CDR1 as SGHTA and CDR2 as FQGTGA. The CDR3 reads CASSLIGDSGNTIYF. The DNA of the CDR3 is TGTGCCAGCAGCTTAATCGGGGACTCTGGAAACACCATATATTTT.

The chain couples TRBV18 to TRBJ1-4; TRBD1 matches at 8 bases. CDR1 is KGHSH and CDR2 is LQKENI in the germline V gene. The V gene end was trimmed by 6 bases and the J gene end by 8 bases; junction bases not matched to a gene: 5. The CDR3 is 13 amino acids. The chain's CDR3 is CASSDRVEEKLFF. CDR3 nucleotide sequence: TGTGCCAGCTCGGACAGGGTGGAGGAAAAACTGTTTTTT.

This clonotype was recorded many times. This chain uses TRBV7-2 with TRBJ2-1; 9 bases line up with TRBD1. The CDR3 length is 11 residues. Germline V gene lookup returns CDR1 SGHTA and CDR2 FQGNSA. The junction had 3 bases not matched to a gene; V was cut back by 3 bases and J by 15 bases. CDR3 region: CASSLGQGRFF. The CDR3 nucleotides read TGTGCCAGCAGCTTGGGACAGGGAAGGTTCTTC.